This TCR beta chain was recovered during a study of breast tumors, draining lymph nodes, adjacent tissues. Overall study findings and caveats: Compared with basal-like, luminal-like tumors shared significantly more repertoire with nontumor tissue. Tumor T cell lymph node origin was a supported hypothesis, not proven. Compared with lymph nodes, tumors were less diverse; compared with nontumor tissue, more.

Breast cancer patients provided tissue from their axillary draining lymph nodes. Via MiXCR, TCRdb re-called the multiplex PCR reads, giving one row per CDR3 protein. The sample shows about 180,000 distinct CDR3 sequences, 30% to 35% of them seen only once. To note about this clonotype: Its specificity is not known. A clone one base away is much larger, so this may be a read error.

Germline loops: CDR1 MNHEY, CDR2 SVGAGI. This CDR3 is built from 14 residues. Specimen: axillary lymph node tissue. The TCR comes from a female donor with breast cancer. Some clones in this sample may be carry-over from other donors' samples. The J gene is TRBJ2-5, the V gene TRBV6-5; 7 nucleotides agree with TRBD1. For the CDR3, the DNA is TGTGCCAGCAGCGAGATGGGACAGCAAGAGGCCCAGTACTTC. Protein: CASSEMGQQEAQYF.